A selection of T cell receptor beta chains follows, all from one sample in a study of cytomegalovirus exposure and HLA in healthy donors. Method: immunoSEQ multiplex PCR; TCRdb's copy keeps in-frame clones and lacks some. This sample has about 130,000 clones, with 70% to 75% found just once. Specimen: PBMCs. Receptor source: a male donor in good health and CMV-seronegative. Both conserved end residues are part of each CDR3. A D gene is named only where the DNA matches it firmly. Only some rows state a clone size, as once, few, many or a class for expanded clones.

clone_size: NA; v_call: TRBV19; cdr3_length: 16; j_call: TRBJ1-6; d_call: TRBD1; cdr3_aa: CASSILTGTGDSPLHF; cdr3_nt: TGTGCCAGTAGTATCCTAACCGGGACAGGGGATTCACCCCTCCACTTT
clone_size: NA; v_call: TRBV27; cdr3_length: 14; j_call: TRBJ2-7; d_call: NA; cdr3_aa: CASPTGDSSYEQYF; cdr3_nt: TGTGCCAGCCCCACGGGGGACAGCTCCTACGAGCAGTACTTC
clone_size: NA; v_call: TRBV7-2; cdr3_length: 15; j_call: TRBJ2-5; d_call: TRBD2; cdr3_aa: CASSLVSGYQETQYF; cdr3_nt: TGTGCCAGCAGCTTAGTTAGCGGGTACCAAGAGACCCAGTACTTC
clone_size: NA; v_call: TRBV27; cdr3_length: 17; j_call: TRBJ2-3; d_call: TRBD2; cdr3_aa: CASKGLAGGGYSDTQYF; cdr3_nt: TGTGCCAGCAAGGGGTTAGCGGGAGGCGGGTATTCAGATACGCAGTATTTT
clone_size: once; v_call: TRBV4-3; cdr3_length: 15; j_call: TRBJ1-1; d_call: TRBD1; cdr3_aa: CASSQTGTGRYEAFF; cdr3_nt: TGCGCCAGCAGCCAAACCGGGACAGGGAGGTACGAAGCTTTCTTT
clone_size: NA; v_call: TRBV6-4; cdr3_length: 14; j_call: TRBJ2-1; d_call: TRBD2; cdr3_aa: CANRGGGAYNEQFF; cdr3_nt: TGTGCCAACAGGGGCGGGGGGGCATACAATGAGCAGTTCTTC
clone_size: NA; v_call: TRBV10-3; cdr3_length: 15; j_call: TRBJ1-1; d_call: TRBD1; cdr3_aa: CAISNVDRGRTEAFF; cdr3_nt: TGTGCCATCAGTAACGTCGACAGGGGGCGTACTGAAGCTTTCTTT
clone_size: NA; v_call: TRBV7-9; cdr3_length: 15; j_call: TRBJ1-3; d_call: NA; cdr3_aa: CASSFGDGTGGTIYF; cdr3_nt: TGTGCCAGCAGCTTCGGGGACGGCACCGGGGGCACCATATATTTT
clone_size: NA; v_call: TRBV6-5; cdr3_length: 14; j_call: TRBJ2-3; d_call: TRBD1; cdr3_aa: CASSRQGSTDTQYF; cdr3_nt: TGTGCCAGCAGTCGACAGGGGAGCACAGATACGCAGTATTTT
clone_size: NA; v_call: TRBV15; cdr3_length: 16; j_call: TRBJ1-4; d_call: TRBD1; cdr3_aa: CATSSGQGAIYEKLFF; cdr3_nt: TGTGCCACCAGCAGTGGGCAGGGGGCTATCTATGAAAAACTGTTTTTT
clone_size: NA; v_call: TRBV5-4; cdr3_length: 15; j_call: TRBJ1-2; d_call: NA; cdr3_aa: CASSLGAAGNYGYTF; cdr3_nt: TGTGCCAGCAGCTTGGGTGCGGCAGGGAACTATGGCTACACCTTC
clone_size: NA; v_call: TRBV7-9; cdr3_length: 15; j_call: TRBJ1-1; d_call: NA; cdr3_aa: CASSLPLGPNTEAFF; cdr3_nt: TGTGCCAGCAGCTTACCACTAGGGCCGAACACTGAAGCTTTCTTT
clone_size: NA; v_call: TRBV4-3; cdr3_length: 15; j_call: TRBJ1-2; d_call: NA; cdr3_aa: CASSQDSRSIYGYTF; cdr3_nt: TGCGCCAGCAGCCAAGATAGTAGGAGCATCTATGGCTACACCTTC
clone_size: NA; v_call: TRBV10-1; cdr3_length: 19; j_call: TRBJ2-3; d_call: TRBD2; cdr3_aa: CASSESGIGGGTGTDTQYF; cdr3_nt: TGCGCCAGCAGTGAGTCGGGGATCGGGGGGGGCACGGGGACAGATACGCAGTATTTT
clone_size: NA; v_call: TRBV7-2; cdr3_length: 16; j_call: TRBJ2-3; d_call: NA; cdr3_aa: CASSLVGGARRDTQYF; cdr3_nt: TGTGCCAGCAGCTTAGTGGGTGGGGCGAGGAGAGATACGCAGTATTTT
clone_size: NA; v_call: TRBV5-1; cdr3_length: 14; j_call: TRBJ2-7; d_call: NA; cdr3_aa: CASRPGHASYEQYF; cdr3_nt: TGCGCCAGCAGACCCGGCCACGCTAGCTACGAGCAGTACTTC
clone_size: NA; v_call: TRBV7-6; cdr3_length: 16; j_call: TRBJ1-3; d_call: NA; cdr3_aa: CASSSHSGVSGNTIYF; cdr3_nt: TGTGCCAGCAGCTCCCATTCGGGTGTCTCTGGAAACACCATATATTTT
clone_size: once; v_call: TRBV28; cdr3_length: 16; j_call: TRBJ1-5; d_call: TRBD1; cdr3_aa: CASSLSRGPSNQPQHF; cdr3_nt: TGTGCCAGCAGTTTATCAAGGGGGCCTAGCAATCAGCCCCAGCATTTT
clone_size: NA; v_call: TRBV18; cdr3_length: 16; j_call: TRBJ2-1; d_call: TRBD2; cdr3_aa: CASSPLPSGGGGEQFF; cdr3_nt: TGTGCCAGCTCACCCTTGCCTAGCGGGGGGGGAGGTGAGCAGTTCTTC
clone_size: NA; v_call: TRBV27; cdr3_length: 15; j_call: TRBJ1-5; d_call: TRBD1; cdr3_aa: CASSFGTGGNQPQHF; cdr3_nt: TGTGCCAGCAGCTTCGGGACAGGGGGTAATCAGCCCCAGCATTTT
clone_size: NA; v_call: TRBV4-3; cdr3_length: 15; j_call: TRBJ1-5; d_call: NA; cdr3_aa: CASSQDRASNQPQHF; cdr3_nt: TGCGCCAGCAGCCAAGACCGCGCTAGCAATCAGCCCCAGCATTTT
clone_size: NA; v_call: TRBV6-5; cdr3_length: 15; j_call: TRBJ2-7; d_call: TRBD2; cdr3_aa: CASRESSGGTYEQYF; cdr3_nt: TGTGCCAGCCGGGAAAGTAGCGGGGGGACCTACGAGCAGTACTTC
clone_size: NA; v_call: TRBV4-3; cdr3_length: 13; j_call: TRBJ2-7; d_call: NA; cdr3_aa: CASSQQVGVEQYF; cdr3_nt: TGCGCCAGCAGCCAACAAGTAGGGGTTGAGCAGTACTTC
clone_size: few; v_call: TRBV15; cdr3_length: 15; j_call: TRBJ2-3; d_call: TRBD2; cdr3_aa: CATSRGLAGADTQYF; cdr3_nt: TGTGCCACCAGCAGAGGACTAGCGGGAGCAGATACGCAGTATTTT
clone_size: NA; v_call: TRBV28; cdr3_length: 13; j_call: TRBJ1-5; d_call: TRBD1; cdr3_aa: CASSVQGLQPQHF; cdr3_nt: TGTGCCAGCAGCGTACAGGGGTTGCAGCCCCAGCATTTT
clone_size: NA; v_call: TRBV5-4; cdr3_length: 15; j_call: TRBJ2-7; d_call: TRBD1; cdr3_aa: CASSPGQARVYEQYF; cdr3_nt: TGTGCCAGCAGCCCCGGACAGGCAAGAGTCTACGAGCAGTACTTC
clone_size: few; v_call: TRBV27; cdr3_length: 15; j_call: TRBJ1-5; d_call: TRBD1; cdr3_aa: CASSTRGQGLQPQHF; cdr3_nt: TGTGCCAGCAGTACCAGGGGACAGGGTCTCCAGCCCCAGCATTTT
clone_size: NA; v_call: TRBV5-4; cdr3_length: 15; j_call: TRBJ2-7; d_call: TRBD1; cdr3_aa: CASSSGTEKSYEQYF; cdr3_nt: TGTGCCAGCAGCTCCGGGACAGAGAAGTCCTACGAGCAGTACTTC
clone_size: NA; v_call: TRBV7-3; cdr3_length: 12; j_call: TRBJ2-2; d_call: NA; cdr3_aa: CASGSGTGELFF; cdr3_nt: TGTGCCAGCGGGAGTGGCACCGGGGAGCTGTTTTTT